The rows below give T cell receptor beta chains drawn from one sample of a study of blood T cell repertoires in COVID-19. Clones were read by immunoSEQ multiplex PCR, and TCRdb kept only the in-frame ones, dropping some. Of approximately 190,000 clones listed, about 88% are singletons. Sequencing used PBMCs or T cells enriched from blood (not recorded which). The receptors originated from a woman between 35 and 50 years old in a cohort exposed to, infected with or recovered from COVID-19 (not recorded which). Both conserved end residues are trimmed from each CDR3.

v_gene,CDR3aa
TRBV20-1,SARQYTEAF
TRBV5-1,ASSEWDSVNYGYT
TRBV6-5,ASRDRGRHTEAF
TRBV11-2,ASSNSRGGEYNEQF
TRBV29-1,SVDEGANGYT
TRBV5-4,ASSAPPGTGDSYEQY
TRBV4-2,ASSQDGTSGYNEQF
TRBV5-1,ASSLSGQGTDGYT
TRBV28,ASSPRQINEQF
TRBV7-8,ASGQGNYGYT
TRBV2,ASSTDSPLH
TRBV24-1,ATSDPGRVSGELF
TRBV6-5,ASSYSKAGRGNTIY
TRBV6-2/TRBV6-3,ASSARGQGGKQETQY
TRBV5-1,ASSLALGGETQY
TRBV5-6,ASSLARGGTYEQY
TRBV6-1,ASSEATRQGPNTEAF
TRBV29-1,SADKAGGEYTEAF
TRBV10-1,ASSEFGAGVGTGELF
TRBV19,ASSGTSGSSNEQF
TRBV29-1,SVRDSYEQY
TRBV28,ASNGLAGSTDTQY
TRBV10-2,ASSEGLAGDSYEQY
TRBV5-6,ASSLGDYNEQF
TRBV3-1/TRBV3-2,ASSLRGQASYEQY
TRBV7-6,ASSLAGARGRETQY
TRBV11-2,ASSLEYPTDTQY
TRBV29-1,SVVESGTGYGYT
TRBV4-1,ASSLRAGGSTGELF
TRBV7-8,ASSPYYSGNTIY
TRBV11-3,ASSSSVFSYEQY
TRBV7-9,ASSFARGAGDQPQH
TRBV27,ASSSVGGNTEAF
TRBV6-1,ASSEIVFRTGRYNSPLH
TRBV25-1,ASTMLAGAYNEQF
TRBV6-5,ASSYGGVETEAF
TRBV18,ASSHTSAIETQY
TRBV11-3,ASSFRGSGELF
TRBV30,AWSRGLSNTEAF
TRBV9,ASTLGQGLLETQY
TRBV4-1,ASSQDGPQGGYGYT
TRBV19,ASSTSRASNQPQH
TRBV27,ASSLREGLREKLF
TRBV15,ATSPSDRGNQPQH
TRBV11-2,ASSPGQGAYGYT
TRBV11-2,ASSLGAFTGGELF
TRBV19,ASSMVGQGYEQY
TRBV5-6,ASSLEGQGVFNYGYT
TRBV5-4,ASSLRQGGIEAF
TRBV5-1,ASSLAVIGQGETQY